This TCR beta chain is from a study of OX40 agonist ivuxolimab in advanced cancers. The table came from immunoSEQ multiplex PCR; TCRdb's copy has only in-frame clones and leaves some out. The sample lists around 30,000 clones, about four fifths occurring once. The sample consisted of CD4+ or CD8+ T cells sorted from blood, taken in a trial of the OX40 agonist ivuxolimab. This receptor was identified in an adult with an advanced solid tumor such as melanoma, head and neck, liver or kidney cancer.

In DNA, the CDR3 is TGTGCCAGCAAAGCAAACTTCCTCACAGATACGCAGTATTTT. Encoded protein: CASKANFLTDTQYF. The chain carries TRBV28 and TRBJ2-3; unclear D gene. This CDR3 is built from 14 residues. Germline CDR1 and CDR2: MDHEN and SYDVKM. Between the trimmed V and J ends, which lost 7 bases and 2 bases, there was a span of 13 bases.